The 3 T cell receptor beta chains reported below all come from one sample, sequenced in a study of T cell changes during pregnancy in multiple sclerosis. Sequencing used immunoSEQ multiplex PCR; TCRdb keeps in-frame clones, though not all of them. The sample holds some 79,000 clones, just over 90% seen once. The specimen was CD4+ T cells from peripheral blood mononuclear cells, collected in the second trimester of pregnancy. Source of these receptors: a female donor with multiple sclerosis, enrolled in a pregnancy study.

This rearrangement joins TRBV9 to TRBJ2-2; TRBD1 agrees at 8 bases. Germline lookup yields CDR1 SGDLS and CDR2 YYNGEE. The junction had 10 bases not matched to a gene; V was cut back by 3 bases and J by 6 bases. This CDR3 region has 16 residues. The CDR3 sequence: CASSDPTGGIAGELFF. Here the CDR3 DNA reads TGTGCCAGCAGCGACCCCACAGGGGGAATCGCCGGGGAGCTGTTTTTT.

The gene calls are TRBV5-1 and TRBJ2-2; TRBD2 agrees at 9 bases. J was trimmed by 4 bases and V by 4 bases; bases with no gene match: 11. Looked up from germline, CDR1 is SGHRS and CDR2 is YFSETQ. The CDR3 is made up of 17 amino acids. The CDR3, as DNA: TGCGCCAGCAGCGCATCGACTAGCGGCCTAACCACCGGGGAGCTGTTTTTT. Translated, it gives CASSASTSGLTTGELFF.

The J gene is TRBJ2-7, the V gene TRBV5-1; 7 nucleotides agree with TRBD2. The trim removed 5 bases at V and 6 bases at J, leaving 11 bases unmatched. The CDR3 has 14 residues. Germline assignment: CDR1 SGHRS and CDR2 YFSETQ. The CDR3 region is CASSPAGTTLEQYF. CDR3 DNA: TGCGCCAGCAGTCCCGCCGGGACTACACTCGAGCAGTACTTC.